This T cell receptor beta chain stems from a study of blood T cell repertoires in COVID-19. Study overall: Samples of COVID-19 (acute and convalescent) were obtained from the United States, Italy and Spain. PBMCs, B-cell-depleted T cells, or T cells provided the cDNA or gDNA that made up the material.

The CDR3 extends over 16 amino acids. The germline V gene has CDR1 SGDLS and CDR2 YYNGEE. Trimming shortened V by 0 bases and J by 3 bases, and 13 bases separated the two germline ends. Original handling: Amplifying reference gene primers gave estimates of nucleated cell counts. Sequenced by immunoSEQ multiplex PCR; TCRdb stores in-frame clones only, minus some. V, J and clone size derive from that table, while D and trimming were established from the DNA sequence. This table holds a few hundred thousand clones, 75% to 85% found once. The chain joins TRBV9 to TRBJ2-1; D not resolved. This sequence originates from a woman aged 40 to 49 who had recovered from COVID-19. Material: peripheral blood. The CDR3 is CASSVGISSGYNEQFF. CDR3 nucleotides: TGTGCCAGCAGCGTAGGCATAAGCTCGGGCTACAATGAGCAGTTCTTC.